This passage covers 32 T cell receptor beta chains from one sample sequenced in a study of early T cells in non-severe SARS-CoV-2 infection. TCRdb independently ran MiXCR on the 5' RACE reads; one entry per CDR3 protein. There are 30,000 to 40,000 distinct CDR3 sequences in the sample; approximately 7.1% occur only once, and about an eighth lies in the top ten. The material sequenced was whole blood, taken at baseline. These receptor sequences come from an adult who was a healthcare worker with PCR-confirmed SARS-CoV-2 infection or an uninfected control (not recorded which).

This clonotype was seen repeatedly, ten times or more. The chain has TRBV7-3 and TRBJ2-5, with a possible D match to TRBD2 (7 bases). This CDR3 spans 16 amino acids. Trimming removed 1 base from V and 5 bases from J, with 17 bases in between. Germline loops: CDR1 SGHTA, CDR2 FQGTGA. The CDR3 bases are TGTGCCAGCAGCTTAAACGCGGGGGCGGGATGGGAGACCCAGTACTTC. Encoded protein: CASSLNAGAGWETQYF.

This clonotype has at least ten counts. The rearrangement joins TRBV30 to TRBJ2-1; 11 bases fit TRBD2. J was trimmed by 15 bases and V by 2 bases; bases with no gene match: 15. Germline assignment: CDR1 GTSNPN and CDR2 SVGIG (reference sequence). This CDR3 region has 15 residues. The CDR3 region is CAWSRGSGRAEYAFF. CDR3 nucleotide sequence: TGTGCCTGGAGTAGGGGTAGCGGGAGGGCTGAATATGCGTTCTTC.

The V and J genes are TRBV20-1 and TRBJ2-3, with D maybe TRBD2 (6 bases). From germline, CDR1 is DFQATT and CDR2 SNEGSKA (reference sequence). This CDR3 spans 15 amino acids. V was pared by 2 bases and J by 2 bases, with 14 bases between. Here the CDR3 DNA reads TGCAGTGCTAGACTCTGGCCGGGAGTCACAGATACGCAGTATTTT. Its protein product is CSARLWPGVTDTQYF.

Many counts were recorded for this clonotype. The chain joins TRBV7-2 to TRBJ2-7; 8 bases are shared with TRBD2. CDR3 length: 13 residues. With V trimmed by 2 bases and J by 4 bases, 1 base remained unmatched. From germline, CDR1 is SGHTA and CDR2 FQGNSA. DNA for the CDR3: TGTGCCAGCAGCTTAACTAGCGGATACGAGCAGTACTTC. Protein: CASSLTSGYEQYF.

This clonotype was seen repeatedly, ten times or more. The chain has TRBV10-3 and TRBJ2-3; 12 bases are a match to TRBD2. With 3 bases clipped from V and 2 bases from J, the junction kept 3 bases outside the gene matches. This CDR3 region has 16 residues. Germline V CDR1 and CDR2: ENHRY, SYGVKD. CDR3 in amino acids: CAISESSGRATDTQYF. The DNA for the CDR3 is TGTGCCATCAGTGAATCTAGCGGGAGGGCCACAGATACGCAGTATTTT.

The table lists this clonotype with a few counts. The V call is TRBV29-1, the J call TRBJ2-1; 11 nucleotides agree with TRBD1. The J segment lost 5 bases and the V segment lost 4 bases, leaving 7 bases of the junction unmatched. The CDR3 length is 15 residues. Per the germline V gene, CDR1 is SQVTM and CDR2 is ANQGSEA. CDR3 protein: CSVGPGQGVDNEQFF. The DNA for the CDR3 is TGCAGCGTTGGGCCGGGACAGGGGGTCGACAATGAGCAGTTCTTC.

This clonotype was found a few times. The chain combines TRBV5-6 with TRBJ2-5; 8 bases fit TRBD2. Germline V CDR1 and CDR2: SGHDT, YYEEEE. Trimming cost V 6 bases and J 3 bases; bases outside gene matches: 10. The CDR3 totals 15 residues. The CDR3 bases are TGTGCCAGCATCAAGCTAGCGGGCGAAAAAGAGACCCAGTACTTC. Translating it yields CASIKLAGEKETQYF.

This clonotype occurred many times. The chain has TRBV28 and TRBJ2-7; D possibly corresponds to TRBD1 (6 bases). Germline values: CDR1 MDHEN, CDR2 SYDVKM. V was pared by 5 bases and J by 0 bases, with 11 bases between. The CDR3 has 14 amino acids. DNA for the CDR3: TGTGCCAGCAGTCCTAACAGGGACTCCTACGAGCAGTACTTC. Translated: CASSPNRDSYEQYF.

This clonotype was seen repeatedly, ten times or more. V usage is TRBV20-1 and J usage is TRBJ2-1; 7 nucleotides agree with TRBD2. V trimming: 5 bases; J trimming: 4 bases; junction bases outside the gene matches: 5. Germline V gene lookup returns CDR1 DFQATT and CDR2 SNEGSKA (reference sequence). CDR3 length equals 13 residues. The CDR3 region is CSAGREIYNEQFF. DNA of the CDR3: TGCAGTGCTGGGAGGGAGATATACAATGAGCAGTTCTTC.

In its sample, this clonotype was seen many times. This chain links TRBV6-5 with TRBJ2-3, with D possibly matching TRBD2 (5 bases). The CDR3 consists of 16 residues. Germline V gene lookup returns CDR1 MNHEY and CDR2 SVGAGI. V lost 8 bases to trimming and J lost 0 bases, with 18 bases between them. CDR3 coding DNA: TGTGCCAGCCGCCGGGAATCGGGGTACAGCACAGATACGCAGTATTTT. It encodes CASRRESGYSTDTQYF.

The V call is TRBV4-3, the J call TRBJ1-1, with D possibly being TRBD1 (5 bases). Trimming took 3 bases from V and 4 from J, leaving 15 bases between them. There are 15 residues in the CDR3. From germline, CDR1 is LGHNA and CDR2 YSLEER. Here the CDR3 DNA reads TGCGCCAGCAGCCAGAGGAGTGGGGGATCCACTGAAGCTTTCTTT. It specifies CASSQRSGGSTEAFF.

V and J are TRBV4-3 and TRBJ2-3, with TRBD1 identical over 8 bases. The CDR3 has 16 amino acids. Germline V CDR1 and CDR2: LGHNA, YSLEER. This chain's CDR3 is CVSSQDGRGLSDTQYF. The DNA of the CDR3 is TGCGTAAGCAGCCAAGATGGCAGGGGGCTATCAGATACGCAGTATTTT.

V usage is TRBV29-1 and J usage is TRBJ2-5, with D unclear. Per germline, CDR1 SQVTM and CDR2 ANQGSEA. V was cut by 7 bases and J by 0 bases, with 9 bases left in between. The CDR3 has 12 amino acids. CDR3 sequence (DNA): TGCAGCGGTGGTGGATACCAAGAGACCCAGTACTTC. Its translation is CSGGGYQETQYF.

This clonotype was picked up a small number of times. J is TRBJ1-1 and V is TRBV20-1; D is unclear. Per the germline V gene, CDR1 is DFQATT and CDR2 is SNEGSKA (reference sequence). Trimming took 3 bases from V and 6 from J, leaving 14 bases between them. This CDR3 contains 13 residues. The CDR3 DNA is TGCAGTGCTAGTGACGGGTCGTCCTCTGAAGCTTTCTTT. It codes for CSASDGSSSEAFF.

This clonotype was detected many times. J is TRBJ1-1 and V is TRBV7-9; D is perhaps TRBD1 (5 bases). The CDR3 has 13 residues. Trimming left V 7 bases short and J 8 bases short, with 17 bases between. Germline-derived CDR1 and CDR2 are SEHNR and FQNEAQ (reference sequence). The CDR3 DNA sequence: TGTGCCAGCACCCCCGGGACCCGACTGGAAGCTTTCTTT. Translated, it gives CASTPGTRLEAFF.

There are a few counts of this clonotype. The CDR3 coding sequence is TGTGCCAGCAGCCCAGTAGGAGGAAGAGAGACCCAGTACTTC. This codes for CASSPVGGRETQYF. The chain joins TRBV11-2 to TRBJ2-5, with D perhaps TRBD2 (5 bases). The CDR3 extends over 14 amino acids. V lost 5 bases to trimming and J lost 4 bases, with 14 bases between them. Germline V gene data show CDR1 as SGHAT and CDR2 as FQNNGV.

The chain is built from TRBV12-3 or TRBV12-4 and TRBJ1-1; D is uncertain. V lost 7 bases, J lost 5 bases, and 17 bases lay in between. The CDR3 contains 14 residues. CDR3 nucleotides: TGTGCCAGCACCCCCTTGGCGCTGGGGACTGAAGCTTTCTTT. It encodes CASTPLALGTEAFF.

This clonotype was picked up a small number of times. CDR3 bases: TGCAGCGTTGAAATAGCGGGAGGGCCCTACAATGAGCAGTTCTTC. It encodes CSVEIAGGPYNEQFF. The chain couples TRBV29-1 to TRBJ2-1; 11 positions match TRBD2. CDR1 is SQVTM and CDR2 is ANQGSEA in the germline V gene. V shed 2 bases, J shed 2 bases, and the junction held 2 bases outside the gene matches. The CDR3 length is 15 residues.

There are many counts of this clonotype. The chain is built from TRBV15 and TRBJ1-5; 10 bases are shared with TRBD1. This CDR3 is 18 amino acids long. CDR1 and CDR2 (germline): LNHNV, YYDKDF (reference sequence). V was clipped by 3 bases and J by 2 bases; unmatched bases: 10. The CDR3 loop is CATSRDRDRGFGNQPQHF. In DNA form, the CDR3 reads TGTGCCACCAGCAGGGACCGGGACAGGGGTTTTGGCAATCAGCCCCAGCATTTT.

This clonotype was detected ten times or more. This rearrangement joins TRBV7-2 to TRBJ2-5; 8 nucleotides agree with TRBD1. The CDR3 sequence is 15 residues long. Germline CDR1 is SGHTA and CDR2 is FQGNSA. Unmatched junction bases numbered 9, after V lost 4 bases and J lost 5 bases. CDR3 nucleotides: TGTGCCAGCAGCTCAGGACAGGGCTGGGGGGAGACCCAGTACTTC. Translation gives CASSSGQGWGETQYF. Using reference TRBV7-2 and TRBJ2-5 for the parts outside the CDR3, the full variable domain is GAGVSQSPSNKVTEKGKDVELRCDPISGHTALYWYRQSLGQGLEFLIYFQGNSAPDKSGLPSDRFSAERTGGSVSTLTIQRTQQEDSAVYLCASSSGQGWGETQYFGPGTRLLVL.

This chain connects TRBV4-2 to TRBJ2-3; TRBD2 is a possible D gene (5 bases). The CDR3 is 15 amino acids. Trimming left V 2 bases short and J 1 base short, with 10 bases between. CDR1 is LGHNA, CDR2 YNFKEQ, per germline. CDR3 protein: CASSQRRVGTDTQYF. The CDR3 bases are TGTGCCAGCAGCCAAAGGCGGGTAGGCACAGATACGCAGTATTTT.

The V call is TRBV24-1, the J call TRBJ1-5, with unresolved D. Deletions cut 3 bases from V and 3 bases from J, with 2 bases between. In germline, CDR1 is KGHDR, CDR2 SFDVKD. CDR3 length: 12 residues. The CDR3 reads CATSDDNQPQHF. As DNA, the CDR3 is TGTGCCACCAGTGATGACAATCAGCCCCAGCATTTT.

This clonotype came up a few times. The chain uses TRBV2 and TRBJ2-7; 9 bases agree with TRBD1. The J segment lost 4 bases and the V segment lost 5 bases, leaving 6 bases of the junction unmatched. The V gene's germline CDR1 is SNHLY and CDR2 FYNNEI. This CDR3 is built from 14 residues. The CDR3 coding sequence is TGTGCCAGCAGTTCGGACAGGGGTCCATACGAGCAGTACGTC. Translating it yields CASSSDRGPYEQYV.

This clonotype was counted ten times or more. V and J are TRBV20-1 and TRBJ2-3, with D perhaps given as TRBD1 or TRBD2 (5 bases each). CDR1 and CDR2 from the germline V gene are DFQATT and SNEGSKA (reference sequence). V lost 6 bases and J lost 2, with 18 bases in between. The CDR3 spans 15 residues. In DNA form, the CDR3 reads TGCAGTGCCATAATTGGAGAGGGGTACACAGATACGCAGTATTTT. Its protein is CSAIIGEGYTDTQYF.

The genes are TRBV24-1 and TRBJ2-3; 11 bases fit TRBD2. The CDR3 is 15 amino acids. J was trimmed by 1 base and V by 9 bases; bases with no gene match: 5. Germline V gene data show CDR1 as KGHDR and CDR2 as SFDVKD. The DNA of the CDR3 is TGTGCCACCGCCCTAGCGGGAGGAGGCACAGATACGCAGTATTTT. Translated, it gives CATALAGGGTDTQYF.

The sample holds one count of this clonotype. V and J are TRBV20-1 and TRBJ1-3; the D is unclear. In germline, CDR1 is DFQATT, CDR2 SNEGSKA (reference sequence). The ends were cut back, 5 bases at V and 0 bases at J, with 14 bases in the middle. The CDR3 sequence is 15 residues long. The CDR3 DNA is TGCAGTGCTGAGGTGGGGAGGCCCTCTGGAAACACCATATATTTT. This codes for CSAEVGRPSGNTIYF.

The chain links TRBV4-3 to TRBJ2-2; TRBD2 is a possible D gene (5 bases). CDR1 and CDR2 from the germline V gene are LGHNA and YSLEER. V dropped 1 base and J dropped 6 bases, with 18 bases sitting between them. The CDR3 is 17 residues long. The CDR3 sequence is CASSQVYSGSGAGELFF. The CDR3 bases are TGCGCCAGCAGCCAAGTATATAGTGGGAGTGGAGCCGGGGAGCTGTTTTTT.

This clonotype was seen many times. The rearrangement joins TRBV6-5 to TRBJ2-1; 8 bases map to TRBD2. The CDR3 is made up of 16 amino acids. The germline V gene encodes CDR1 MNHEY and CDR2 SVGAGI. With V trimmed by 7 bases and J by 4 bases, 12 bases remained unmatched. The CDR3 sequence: CASTYGLASLYNEQFF. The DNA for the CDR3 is TGTGCCAGCACCTATGGACTAGCATCCCTTTACAATGAGCAGTTCTTC.

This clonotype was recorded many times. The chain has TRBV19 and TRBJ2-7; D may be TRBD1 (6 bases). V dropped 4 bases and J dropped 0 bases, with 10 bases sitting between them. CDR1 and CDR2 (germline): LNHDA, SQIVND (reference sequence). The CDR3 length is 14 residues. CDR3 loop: CASSTGHLSYEQYF. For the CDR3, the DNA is TGTGCCAGTAGTACGGGACACCTCTCCTACGAGCAGTACTTC.

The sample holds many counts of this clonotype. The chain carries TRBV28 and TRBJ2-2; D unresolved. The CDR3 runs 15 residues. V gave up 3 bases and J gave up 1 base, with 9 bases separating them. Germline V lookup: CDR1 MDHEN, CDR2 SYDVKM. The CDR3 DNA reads TGTGCCAGCAGTTTCAACAAGATGAACACCGGGGAGCTGTTTTTT. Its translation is CASSFNKMNTGELFF.

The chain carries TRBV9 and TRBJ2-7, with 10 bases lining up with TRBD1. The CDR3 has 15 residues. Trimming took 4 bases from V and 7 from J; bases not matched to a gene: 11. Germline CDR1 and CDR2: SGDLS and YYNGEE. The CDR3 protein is CASSPLGQGLKEQYF. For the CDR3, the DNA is TGTGCCAGCAGCCCGTTGGGACAGGGGTTAAAGGAGCAGTACTTC.

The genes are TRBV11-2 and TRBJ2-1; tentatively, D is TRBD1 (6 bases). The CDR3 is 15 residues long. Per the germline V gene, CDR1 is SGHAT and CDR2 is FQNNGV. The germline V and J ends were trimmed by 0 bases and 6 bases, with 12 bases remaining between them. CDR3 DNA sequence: TGTGCCAGCAGCTTAGAGAAGGACAGAACCAATGAGCAGTTCTTC. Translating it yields CASSLEKDRTNEQFF.